The rows below give T cell receptor beta chains drawn from one sample of a study of cytomegalovirus exposure and HLA in healthy donors. Data came from immunoSEQ multiplex PCR; TCRdb stores just in-frame clones and leaves some out. The repertoire holds more than 80,000 clones, with 60% to 75% as singletons. The sequenced material came from PBMCs. The receptor set was obtained from a male donor in good health and CMV-seropositive. CDR3s include the opening cysteine and the closing phenylalanine or tryptophan. The order of the fields is clone size, J gene, CDR3 length, D gene, V gene, CDR3 DNA, CDR3 protein. The D gene is left open where the match is weak. A row's size may be missing; if present it is once, few, many or a size class.

abundance: .
j_gene: TRBJ2-2
len: 12
d_gene: TRBD1
v_gene: TRBV15
CDR3nt: TGTGCCACCAGGGACAGGGAAGGGGAGCTGTTTTTT
CDR3aa: CATRDREGELFF

abundance: .
j_gene: TRBJ2-7
len: 15
d_gene: .
v_gene: TRBV9
CDR3nt: TGTGCCAGCAGCGGACAGGGAGGCTTCTCCTACGAGCAGTACTTC
CDR3aa: CASSGQGGFSYEQYF

abundance: once
j_gene: TRBJ2-7
len: 15
d_gene: TRBD1
v_gene: TRBV13
CDR3nt: TGTGCCAGCAGGTCGACGGGACAGGGGTCCGACGAGCAGTACTTC
CDR3aa: CASRSTGQGSDEQYF

abundance: few
j_gene: TRBJ2-1
len: 16
d_gene: .
v_gene: TRBV16
CDR3nt: TGTGCCAGCAGCCAACAGTCGCAGGCCTCCTACAATGAGCAGTTCTTC
CDR3aa: CASSQQSQASYNEQFF

abundance: .
j_gene: TRBJ1-4
len: 14
d_gene: .
v_gene: TRBV4-1
CDR3nt: TGCGCCAGCAGCCCGGGACGGGGGAATGAAAAACTGTTTTTT
CDR3aa: CASSPGRGNEKLFF

abundance: .
j_gene: TRBJ1-6
len: 13
d_gene: TRBD1
v_gene: TRBV27
CDR3nt: TGTGGGTCCTCCGGGACAGGGGATTCACCCCTCCACTTT
CDR3aa: CGSSGTGDSPLHF

abundance: .
j_gene: TRBJ2-1
len: 13
d_gene: .
v_gene: TRBV25-1
CDR3nt: TGTGCCAGCAGTGAACAGGTGGTATCTGAGCAGTTCTTC
CDR3aa: CASSEQVVSEQFF

abundance: .
j_gene: TRBJ2-7
len: 15
d_gene: TRBD2
v_gene: TRBV19
CDR3nt: TGTGCCAGTAGTCCTAGCGGGAGAACAGGTTACGAGCAGTACTTC
CDR3aa: CASSPSGRTGYEQYF

abundance: .
j_gene: TRBJ2-7
len: 15
d_gene: TRBD1
v_gene: TRBV18
CDR3nt: TGTGCCAGCTCACCCGGACAGGCGGCGGTGGGGGAGCAGTACTTC
CDR3aa: CASSPGQAAVGEQYF

abundance: .
j_gene: TRBJ1-2
len: 12
d_gene: .
v_gene: TRBV7-2
CDR3nt: TGTGCCAGCAGCTCCGCGCGCTATGGCTACACCTTC
CDR3aa: CASSSARYGYTF

abundance: .
j_gene: TRBJ2-3
len: 14
d_gene: TRBD1
v_gene: TRBV5-4
CDR3nt: TGTGCCAGCAGCCCGGGACAGGGCACAGATACGCAGTATTTT
CDR3aa: CASSPGQGTDTQYF

abundance: .
j_gene: TRBJ1-2
len: 14
d_gene: TRBD1
v_gene: TRBV4-2
CDR3nt: TGTGCCAGCAGCCAAGATGAGGGACAGCAGAGCTACACCTTC
CDR3aa: CASSQDEGQQSYTF

abundance: few
j_gene: TRBJ2-6
len: 18
d_gene: .
v_gene: TRBV7-3
CDR3nt: TGTGCCAGCAGCTTAAGGAAGGGAGCCATTACTGGGGCCAACGTCCTGACTTTC
CDR3aa: CASSLRKGAITGANVLTF